This T cell receptor (beta chain) was recorded in a study of CD8+ T cells in alopecia areata. After removal of 5 bases from V and 7 bases from J, the junction contained 8 bases not matched to a gene. CDR1 is SGHVS and CDR2 is FQNEAQ in the germline V gene. The CDR3 covers 14 residues. Extraction and reverse transcription of RNA yielded cDNA as the sequencing template. Sequenced by immunoSEQ multiplex PCR; TCRdb stores in-frame clones only, minus some. The top ten hold roughly 0.9% of the sample, which has over 110,000 clones, around 49% seen once. The source is a human donor with alopecia areata. The sequences come from CD4+ T cells sorted from blood, collected at week 0. V gene TRBV7-8 combines with J gene TRBJ2-7, with 10 nucleotides matching TRBD1. This CDR3 reads CASSTRQGAGEQYF. In DNA, the CDR3 is TGTGCCAGCAGCACCCGACAGGGGGCGGGTGAGCAGTACTTC.